These 17 T cell receptor beta chains were sequenced from one sample in a study of CD8+ T cells in alopecia areata. RNA, once extracted, was reverse transcribed into cDNA for use as the sequencing template. Sequenced by immunoSEQ multiplex PCR; TCRdb stores in-frame clones only, minus some. Of 200,000 to 250,000 clones in the sample, roughly two thirds were seen once. The sample here was CD4+ T cells sorted from blood, taken at week 0. Receptor source: a human donor with alopecia areata.

This clone was found a few times. V gene TRBV5-1 combines with J gene TRBJ1-2; a possible D gene is TRBD1 (5 bases). Germline assignment: CDR1 SGHRS and CDR2 YFSETQ. The V end was cut by 4 bases, the J end by 0 bases, with 16 bases between. The CDR3 has 16 amino acids. The DNA for the CDR3 is TGCGCCAGCAGCCTAGTCTCGGGGCTAGCTAACTATGGCTACACCTTC. Its translation is CASSLVSGLANYGYTF.

The genes are TRBV29-1 and TRBJ2-7, with TRBD1 as a possible D gene (6 bases). The CDR3 extends over 12 amino acids. The germline V gene has CDR1 SQVTM and CDR2 ANQGSEA. Deletions cut 7 bases from V and 5 bases from J, with 15 bases between. CDR3 DNA: TGCAGCGGACAACAGGGTACCCACGAGCAGTACTTC. Translation gives CSGQQGTHEQYF.

In its sample, this clone was seen a few times. The chain has TRBV29-1 and TRBJ2-1; D is perhaps TRBD1 (5 bases). Germline lookup yields CDR1 SQVTM and CDR2 ANQGSEA. The CDR3 consists of 15 residues. With 4 bases removed from V and 9 bases from J, the gap between germline ends came to 22 bases. The CDR3 DNA follows: TGCAGCGTTGCCGCCGACAGTAGACCCAACGGTGAGCAGTTCTTC. It is translated as CSVAADSRPNGEQFF.

V usage is TRBV9 and J usage is TRBJ2-3, with D possibly being TRBD1 or TRBD2 (5 bases each). The CDR3 has 15 amino acids. The germline gives CDR1 SGDLS, CDR2 YYNGEE. Trimming took 4 bases from V and 5 from J, leaving 17 bases between them. CDR3 amino acids: CASSSRDPLGDTQYF. In nucleotides, the CDR3 is TGTGCCAGCAGCTCCCGGGACCCCCTGGGAGATACGCAGTATTTT.

CDR3 amino acids: CASSSLGSNTEAFF. The CDR3 DNA is TGTGCCAGCAGCTCACTCGGGTCGAACACTGAAGCTTTCTTT. The chain combines TRBV7-3 with TRBJ1-1; no clear D. Germline V CDR1 and CDR2: SGHTA, FQGTGA. This CDR3 spans 14 amino acids. The V end lost 4 bases, the J end lost 1 base, and 10 bases lay between the germline ends.

The rearrangement joins TRBV25-1 to TRBJ1-4; D is unclear. The CDR3 length is 13 residues. The V end was cut by 4 bases, the J end by 8 bases, with 11 bases between. Per the germline V gene, CDR1 is MGHDK and CDR2 is SYGVNS. DNA of the CDR3: TGTGCCAGCAGTGGTCGAGATGGGGAAAAACTGTTTTTT. This sequence encodes CASSGRDGEKLFF.

This clone was seen only once. The V and J genes are TRBV5-1 and TRBJ1-6; 7 positions agree with TRBD1. Germline V CDR1 and CDR2: SGHRS, YFSETQ. CDR3 length: 14 residues. J was trimmed by 7 bases and V by 3 bases; bases with no gene match: 4. The CDR3 nucleotides are TGCGCCAGCAGCTATGACAGGGAAAATTCACCCCTCCACTTT. It codes for CASSYDRENSPLHF.

This chain links TRBV25-1 with TRBJ1-1; 9 bases agree with TRBD1. V was pared by 6 bases and J by 5 bases, with 4 bases of the junction left unmatched. Germline CDR1 and CDR2: MGHDK and SYGVNS. CDR3 size: 13 residues. This CDR3 is CASRGTGSTEAFF. The CDR3 coding sequence is TGTGCCAGCAGAGGGACAGGGAGTACTGAAGCTTTCTTT.

This clone was counted a few times. The J gene is TRBJ2-7, the V gene TRBV7-9, with 14 bases aligning to TRBD2. From germline, CDR1 is SEHNR and CDR2 FQNEAQ (reference sequence). This CDR3 is 17 amino acids long. Losses at the gene ends were 5 bases for V and 4 bases for J; bases not matched to a gene: 10. CDR3 bases: TGTGCCAGCAGCCTTGGGACTAGCGGGGGCGAACAGTACGAGCAGTACTTC. As protein: CASSLGTSGGEQYEQYF.

This clone was detected a few times. This chain uses TRBV4-2 with TRBJ2-7, with D unresolved. Trimming took 2 bases from V and 6 from J, leaving 11 bases between them. The CDR3 runs to 13 residues. CDR1 and CDR2 from the germline V gene are LGHNA and YNFKEQ. The CDR3 reads CASSQPLDSEQYF. Written as DNA, the CDR3 is TGTGCCAGCAGCCAACCGCTAGATAGCGAGCAGTACTTC.

This clone was recorded only once. The chain couples TRBV7-8 to TRBJ1-6; 8 nucleotides agree with TRBD1. The CDR3 covers 20 residues. Looked up from germline, CDR1 is SGHVS and CDR2 is FQNEAQ. The J segment lost 0 bases and the V segment lost 1 base, leaving 11 bases of the junction unmatched. The CDR3 is CASSLVYGQGSSSYNSPLHF. DNA for the CDR3: TGTGCCAGCAGCTTAGTTTACGGACAGGGCTCGAGCTCCTATAATTCACCCCTCCACTTT. Supplemented by reference TRBV7-8 and TRBJ1-6, the full variable domain reads GAGVSQSPRYKVAKRGQDVALRCDPISGHVSLFWYQQALGQGPEFLTYFQNEAQLDKSGLPSDRFFAERPEGSVSTLKIQRTQQEDSAVYLCASSLVYGQGSSSYNSPLHFGNGTRLTVT.

This clone was counted between two and nine times. This sequence joins TRBV4-2 and TRBJ2-3, with D possibly TRBD2 on 5 matching bases. The V and J ends lost 4 bases and 11 bases respectively, with 19 bases between them. The CDR3 runs 14 residues. From germline, CDR1 is LGHNA and CDR2 YNFKEQ. CDR3: CASSPGPEGGGQYF. In nucleotides, the CDR3 is TGTGCCAGCAGCCCGGGCCCCGAAGGAGGCGGGCAGTATTTT.

J is TRBJ1-1 and V is TRBV5-6, with a tentative D call TRBD1 (6 bases). Per germline, CDR1 SGHDT and CDR2 YYEEEE. CDR3 length: 16 residues. The ends were cut back, 4 bases at V and 4 bases at J, with 20 bases in the middle. CDR3 in amino acids: CASSLLQGPSLTEAFF. The CDR3 nucleotides are TGTGCCAGCAGCCTCCTACAGGGCCCCAGCCTCACTGAAGCTTTCTTT.

The J gene is TRBJ1-5, the V gene TRBV7-2; weak D call: TRBD1 (5 bases). Trimming shortened V by 5 bases and J by 0 bases, and 17 bases separated the two germline ends. The CDR3 totals 17 residues. Per the germline V gene, CDR1 is SGHTA and CDR2 is FQGNSA. The CDR3 region is CASSPLGGANSNQPQHF. Here the CDR3 DNA reads TGTGCCAGCAGCCCGCTGGGAGGGGCAAATAGCAATCAGCCCCAGCATTTT.

The table lists this clone with a few counts. The chain couples TRBV20-1 to TRBJ2-1; no clear D. In germline, CDR1 is DFQATT, CDR2 SNEGSKA (reference sequence). CDR3 length equals 11 residues. Between the trimmed V and J ends, which lost 1 base and 5 bases, there was a span of 3 bases. CDR3 in amino acids: CSARGDNEQFF. As DNA, the CDR3 is TGCAGTGCTAGAGGGGACAATGAGCAGTTCTTC.

This chain links TRBV6-5 with TRBJ2-2, with a possible D match to TRBD2 (6 bases). Trimming removed 0 bases at V and 7 bases at J, with 9 bases between. The CDR3 consists of 14 residues. Germline values: CDR1 MNHEY, CDR2 SVGAGI. CDR3 sequence (DNA): TGTGCCAGCAGTTACTCGCGGGGATACGGGGAGCTGTTTTTT. It encodes CASSYSRGYGELFF.

In its sample, this clone was seen once. This chain connects TRBV7-2 to TRBJ1-2; tentatively, D is TRBD1 (5 bases). The CDR3 has 14 residues. Trimming removed 0 bases at V and 5 bases at J, with 10 bases between. Per germline, CDR1 SGHTA and CDR2 FQGNSA. CDR3 loop: CASSLAPDRYGYTF. The CDR3 nucleotides read TGTGCCAGCAGCTTAGCCCCCGACAGATATGGCTACACCTTC.